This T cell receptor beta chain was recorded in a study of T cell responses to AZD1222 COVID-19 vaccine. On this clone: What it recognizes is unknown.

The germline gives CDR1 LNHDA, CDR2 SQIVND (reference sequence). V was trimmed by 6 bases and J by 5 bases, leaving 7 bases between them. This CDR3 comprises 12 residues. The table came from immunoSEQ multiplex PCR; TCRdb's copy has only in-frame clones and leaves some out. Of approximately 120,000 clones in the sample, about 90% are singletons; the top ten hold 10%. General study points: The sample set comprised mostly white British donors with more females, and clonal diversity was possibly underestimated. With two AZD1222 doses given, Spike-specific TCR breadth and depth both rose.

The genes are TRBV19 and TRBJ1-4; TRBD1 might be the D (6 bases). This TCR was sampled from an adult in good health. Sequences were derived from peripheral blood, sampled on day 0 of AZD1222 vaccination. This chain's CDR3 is CASSRGNEKLFF. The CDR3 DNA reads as TGTGCCAGTAGCAGGGGAAATGAAAAACTGTTTTTT.